These T cell receptor beta chains were read from a single sample in a study of T cells in Graves' hyperthyroidism and ophthalmopathy. TCRdb redid the calling of the multiplex PCR reads with MiXCR, one entry per CDR3 protein. Of 300,000 to 400,000 distinct CDR3 sequences in the sample, roughly 15% were seen once. Sequencing was performed on blood. The receptors were gathered from a woman in her thirties with Graves' ophthalmopathy. CDR3s include the opening cysteine and the closing phenylalanine or tryptophan. D genes are given only for firm matches. Not every row has a clone size; where given, it reads once, few, many or a size class.

j_gene: TRBJ2-7; abundance: NA; d_gene: NA; len: 12; v_gene: TRBV6-2/TRBV6-3; CDR3aa: CASGTGVREQYF; CDR3nt: TGTGCCAGTGGAACGGGGGTGCGCGAGCAGTACTTC
j_gene: TRBJ2-1; abundance: NA; d_gene: TRBD2; len: 15; v_gene: TRBV24-1; CDR3aa: CATSDFGTRGNEQFF; CDR3nt: TGTGCCACCAGTGATTTCGGGACTAGGGGCAATGAGCAGTTCTTC
j_gene: TRBJ2-2; abundance: few; d_gene: TRBD2; len: 19; v_gene: TRBV27; CDR3aa: CASSLIRTRLASNTGELFF; CDR3nt: TGTGCCAGCAGTTTAATAAGAACAAGACTAGCCTCGAACACCGGGGAGCTGTTTTTT
j_gene: TRBJ2-2; abundance: many; d_gene: TRBD2; len: 14; v_gene: TRBV7-6; CDR3aa: CASSLRGVTGELFF; CDR3nt: TGTGCCAGCAGCTTGCGGGGGGTAACCGGGGAGCTGTTTTTT
j_gene: TRBJ1-2; abundance: NA; d_gene: TRBD1; len: 15; v_gene: TRBV5-1; CDR3aa: CASSIPGQKNYGYTF; CDR3nt: TGCGCCAGCAGCATTCCGGGACAGAAGAACTATGGCTACACCTTC
j_gene: TRBJ2-5; abundance: many; d_gene: TRBD2; len: 16; v_gene: TRBV11-2; CDR3aa: CASSLLAGTSQETQYF; CDR3nt: TGTGCCAGCAGCTTATTAGCGGGGACTAGCCAAGAGACCCAGTACTTC
j_gene: TRBJ1-1; abundance: many; d_gene: NA; len: 15; v_gene: TRBV7-9; CDR3aa: CASSPGQFVFAEAFF; CDR3nt: TGTGCCAGCAGCCCAGGACAGTTTGTTTTCGCTGAAGCTTTCTTT
j_gene: TRBJ1-2; abundance: NA; d_gene: TRBD1; len: 15; v_gene: TRBV9; CDR3aa: CASSGDYRGVAGYTF; CDR3nt: TGTGCCAGCAGCGGTGACTACAGGGGCGTAGCTGGCTACACCTTC
j_gene: TRBJ1-5; abundance: many; d_gene: NA; len: 14; v_gene: TRBV28; CDR3aa: CASSLVLINQPQHF; CDR3nt: TGTGCCAGCAGTTTGGTCCTGATCAATCAGCCCCAGCATTTT
j_gene: TRBJ2-3; abundance: many; d_gene: NA; len: 11; v_gene: TRBV6-1; CDR3aa: CASTNGDTQYF; CDR3nt: TGTGCCAGCACCAATGGAGATACGCAGTATTTT
j_gene: TRBJ2-7; abundance: many; d_gene: NA; len: 14; v_gene: TRBV5-5; CDR3aa: CASSAGQETYEQYF; CDR3nt: TGTGCCAGCAGCGCGGGGCAGGAAACCTACGAGCAGTACTTC
j_gene: TRBJ1-2; abundance: many; d_gene: NA; len: 12; v_gene: TRBV28; CDR3aa: CASSGREGGYTF; CDR3nt: TGTGCCAGCAGTGGCAGGGAGGGTGGCTACACCTTC
j_gene: TRBJ2-3; abundance: few; d_gene: TRBD2; len: 13; v_gene: TRBV28; CDR3aa: CASTPGGGDTQYF; CDR3nt: TGTGCCAGCACCCCTGGGGGAGGGGATACGCAGTATTTT
j_gene: TRBJ1-6; abundance: few; d_gene: NA; len: 14; v_gene: TRBV15; CDR3aa: CATSRDRVNSPLHF; CDR3nt: TGTGCCACCAGCAGAGACAGAGTTAATTCACCCCTCCACTTT
j_gene: TRBJ2-3; abundance: few; d_gene: NA; len: 16; v_gene: TRBV9; CDR3aa: CASSRPRADPADTQYF; CDR3nt: TGTGCCAGCAGTAGACCGCGGGCAGATCCGGCAGATACGCAGTATTTT
j_gene: TRBJ1-5; abundance: many; d_gene: NA; len: 16; v_gene: TRBV12-5; CDR3aa: CASGWARRTDNQPQHF; CDR3nt: TGTGCTAGTGGTTGGGCAAGGCGGACAGACAATCAGCCCCAGCATTTT
j_gene: TRBJ2-5; abundance: NA; d_gene: NA; len: 13; v_gene: TRBV15; CDR3aa: CATRSEVKETQYF; CDR3nt: TGTGCCACCAGGTCGGAAGTTAAAGAGACCCAGTACTTC
j_gene: TRBJ1-3; abundance: many; d_gene: NA; len: 14; v_gene: TRBV7-8; CDR3aa: CASSQGFSGNTIYF; CDR3nt: TGTGCCAGCAGCCAGGGCTTCTCTGGAAACACCATATATTTT
j_gene: TRBJ2-3; abundance: many; d_gene: NA; len: 12; v_gene: TRBV20-1; CDR3aa: CSAGLSTDTQYF; CDR3nt: TGCAGTGCTGGTCTAAGCACGGATACGCAGTATTTT
j_gene: TRBJ2-5; abundance: NA; d_gene: TRBD2; len: 16; v_gene: TRBV6-1; CDR3aa: CASSEGAGGLGETQYF; CDR3nt: TGTGCCAGCAGTGAAGGGGCGGGGGGCCTAGGAGAGACCCAGTACTTC
j_gene: TRBJ1-4; abundance: NA; d_gene: NA; len: 19; v_gene: TRBV28; CDR3aa: CASSLVFEGIVITNEKLFF; CDR3nt: TGTGCCAGCAGTTTGGTATTCGAGGGGATCGTTATAACTAATGAAAAACTGTTTTTT
j_gene: TRBJ2-7; abundance: many; d_gene: NA; len: 13; v_gene: TRBV5-1; CDR3aa: CASSLRIGHEQYF; CDR3nt: TGCGCCAGCAGCTTGAGGATCGGGCACGAGCAGTACTTC
j_gene: TRBJ2-3; abundance: many; d_gene: NA; len: 18; v_gene: TRBV7-2; CDR3aa: CASSAPGPGPEDRDTQYF; CDR3nt: TGTGCCAGCAGCGCTCCGGGCCCAGGGCCAGAGGACAGAGATACGCAGTATTTT
j_gene: TRBJ2-3; abundance: NA; d_gene: TRBD2; len: 19; v_gene: TRBV14; CDR3aa: CASSLGLAGGSFLTDTQYF; CDR3nt: TGTGCCAGCAGCCTGGGACTAGCGGGGGGGTCGTTTCTTACAGATACGCAGTATTTT